The 9 T cell receptor beta chains below were found in one sample sequenced in a study of blood T cell repertoires in COVID-19. Profiling relied on immunoSEQ multiplex PCR, and the TCRdb table lists in-frame clones only, not all of them. The sample contains nearly 250,000 clones, roughly 88% of which appear only once. Sequencing was done on a sample of PBMCs or T cells enriched from blood (not recorded which). The source is a woman in her 50s who had recovered from COVID-19.

CDR3 in DNA: TGTGCCAGCAGTGAATCTAACAGGGGTGGCACCGGGGAGCTGTTTTTT. Amino acid sequence: CASSESNRGGTGELFF. The chain links TRBV25-1 to TRBJ2-2, with 7 bases identical to TRBD1. The CDR3 is 16 amino acids. V lost 1 base, J lost 4 bases, and 6 bases stayed unmatched. The germline V gene has CDR1 MGHDK and CDR2 SYGVNS.

The V gene is TRBV7-9, the J gene TRBJ1-2, with D possibly matching TRBD1 (6 bases). CDR3 length equals 14 residues. Trimming shortened V by 2 bases and J by 6 bases, and 13 bases separated the two germline ends. Germline V gene sequence: CDR1 SEHNR, CDR2 FQNEAQ (reference sequence). Here the CDR3 reads CASSLMLRGDGYTF. The CDR3 DNA reads TGTGCCAGCAGCTTAATGCTCAGGGGAGATGGCTACACCTTC. The entire variable domain, with the rest obtained from reference TRBV7-9 and TRBJ1-2, is as follows: DTGVSQNPRHKITKRGQNVTFRCDPISEHNRLYWYRQTLGQGPEFLTYFQNEAQLEKSRLLSDRFSAERPKGSFSTLEIQRTEQGDSAMYLCASSLMLRGDGYTFGSGTRLTVV.

The V and J genes are TRBV18 and TRBJ2-1, with no clear D. The length of the CDR3 is 12 residues. V lost 1 base and J lost 8, with 6 bases in between. The V gene's germline CDR1 is KGHSH and CDR2 LQKENI. CDR3 protein: CASSPRSDEQFF. In nucleotides, the CDR3 is TGTGCCAGCTCACCACGTTCGGATGAGCAGTTCTTC.

The chain couples TRBV21-1 to TRBJ2-2; the table's D gene call, TRBD2, was not cross checked with the DNA. TRBV21-1 is deemed a pseudogene. The CDR3 has 21 amino acids. The CDR3 DNA sequence: TGTGCCAGCAGCAAAACCTTCCCCGGGACTAGCGGGAGAGTGGAGACCGGGGAGCTGTTTTTT. Its translation is CASSKTFPGTSGRVETGELFF.

The chain couples TRBV6-5 to TRBJ2-1; 8 bases map to TRBD2. The germline V gene encodes CDR1 MNHEY and CDR2 SVGAGI. With V trimmed by 6 bases and J by 1 base, 5 bases remained unmatched. This CDR3 region has 15 residues. CDR3 amino acids: CASRYLAGSYNEQFF. In DNA, the CDR3 is TGTGCCAGCAGGTATCTAGCGGGTTCCTACAATGAGCAGTTCTTC.

The gene calls are TRBV27 and TRBJ2-2; D might be TRBD1 (6 bases). Germline V gives CDR1 MNHEY, CDR2 SMNVEV (reference sequence). V lost 6 bases and J 4 bases, leaving 9 bases between the germline ends. The CDR3 length is 13 residues. Written as DNA, the CDR3 is TGTGCCAGCAGGACAGGCCCCACCGGGGAGCTGTTTTTT. It is translated as CASRTGPTGELFF.

V and J are TRBV5-5 and TRBJ2-1; D remains ambiguous. The germline V gene encodes CDR1 SGHKS and CDR2 YYEKEE (reference sequence). Trimming cost V 0 bases and J 4 bases, with 11 bases left between them. This CDR3 comprises 15 residues. This chain's CDR3 is CASSLGVGRYNEQFF. CDR3 nucleotide sequence: TGTGCCAGCAGCTTGGGGGTCGGCAGGTACAATGAGCAGTTCTTC.

The CDR3 is CASSRAHTEAFF. CDR3 nucleotides: TGTGCCAGCAGCAGAGCACACACTGAAGCTTTCTTT. This chain joins TRBV5-8 and TRBJ1-1; D uncertain. V was cut by 4 bases and J by 3 bases, with 7 bases left in between. The CDR3 loop spans 12 amino acids. In germline, CDR1 is SGHTS, CDR2 YDEGEE.

The chain links TRBV7-8 to TRBJ1-2; TRBD1 agrees at 7 bases. Germline V gene data show CDR1 as SGHVS and CDR2 as FQNEAQ. The junction had 9 bases not matched to a gene; V was cut back by 5 bases and J by 6 bases. This CDR3 is built from 14 residues. CDR3 sequence reads: CASSQWQGGDGYTF. The CDR3, as DNA: TGTGCCAGCAGCCAATGGCAGGGGGGTGATGGCTACACCTTC.